The sequence of this TCR beta chain was determined in a study of cytomegalovirus exposure and HLA in healthy donors. As to this clone: Its antigen is unidentified.

Per the germline V gene, CDR1 is ENHRY and CDR2 is SYGVKD. V gave up 0 bases and J gave up 5 bases, with 22 bases separating them. There are 18 residues in the CDR3. General study findings and limits: Later analysis showed most CMV-associated TCR beta chains appearing HLA-restricted. Indistinguishability led to the exclusion of some V segments, TRBV6-2 and TRBV6-3 included.

PCR employed 60 Vbeta and 13 Jbeta primers. TCRdb's table, derived via immunoSEQ multiplex PCR, lists solely in-frame clones and lacks some. The table lists about 130,000 clones, about two thirds of them singletons, with approximately 4.2% in the top ten. J is TRBJ2-5 and V is TRBV10-3; possibly TRBD2 for D (7 bases). Source material: PBMCs. This clonotype was sampled from a man aged 50 to 59 in good health and CMV-seropositive. CDR3 in amino acids: CAISESQGPAGRQETQYF. The CDR3 nucleotides are TGTGCCATCAGTGAGTCACAGGGTCCAGCGGGGCGACAGGAGACCCAGTACTTC.